This T cell receptor (beta chain) was obtained from a study of T cell responses to AZD1222 COVID-19 vaccine. The CDR3 loop spans 15 amino acids. Germline loops: CDR1 SGHTS, CDR2 YDEGEE. V dropped 1 base and J dropped 4 bases, with 14 bases sitting between them. This clone was found once. The antigen remains undetermined. General observations from the study: Sampled repertoires all dated from after the peak T cell response. Following two doses of AZD1222, Spike-specific TCR breadth and depth rose. Just a handful of people given AZD1222 tested seropositive at baseline.

The assay was immunoSEQ multiplex PCR, and TCRdb's table has in-frame clones only and misses some. Among around 150,000 clones listed, about 91% were seen once. This chain connects TRBV5-8 to TRBJ1-1; D is unclear. The clonotype originates from an adult in good health. The sample was peripheral blood, taken on day 0 of MenACWY control vaccination. This CDR3 is CASSLRQGVSTEAFF. The CDR3 DNA follows: TGTGCCAGCAGCTTGAGGCAAGGTGTGAGCACTGAAGCTTTCTTT.